The T cell receptor beta chain under discussion was sequenced for a study of regulatory T cells in long-lasting Graves disease. As to time point: newly diagnosed GD, antithyroid drugs for less than 3 months. RNA extracted from PBMCs served as the sequencing template. In building TCR beta libraries, iRepertoire HTBI primers were used together with Arm-PCR of CDR3 regions. One entry per CDR3 protein, called by TCRdb with MiXCR from the multiplex PCR reads. This sample carries 560,000 or so distinct CDR3 sequences, around 16% of them seen once, and the ten largest clones take more than 10%. These same data were also listed under a study on T cells in Graves' hyperthyroidism and ophthalmopathy.

This TCR derives from a man aged 18-30 years with Graves disease. The starting material was peripheral blood mononuclear cells (PBMCs), obtained at new diagnosis, from a patient treated with antithyroid drugs.

The DNA of the CDR3 is TGCAGTGCTATAGGGGGGGCTAGCGGGTCCCCGATGTCGTCCTACAATGAGCAGTTCTTC. Its translation is CSAIGGASGSPMSSYNEQFF. V and J are TRBV20-1 and TRBJ2-1; 8 positions agree with TRBD2. V trimming: 4 bases; J trimming: 1 base; junction bases outside the gene matches: 21. This CDR3 has 20 residues. Germline CDR1 and CDR2: DFQATT and SNEGSKA (reference sequence).